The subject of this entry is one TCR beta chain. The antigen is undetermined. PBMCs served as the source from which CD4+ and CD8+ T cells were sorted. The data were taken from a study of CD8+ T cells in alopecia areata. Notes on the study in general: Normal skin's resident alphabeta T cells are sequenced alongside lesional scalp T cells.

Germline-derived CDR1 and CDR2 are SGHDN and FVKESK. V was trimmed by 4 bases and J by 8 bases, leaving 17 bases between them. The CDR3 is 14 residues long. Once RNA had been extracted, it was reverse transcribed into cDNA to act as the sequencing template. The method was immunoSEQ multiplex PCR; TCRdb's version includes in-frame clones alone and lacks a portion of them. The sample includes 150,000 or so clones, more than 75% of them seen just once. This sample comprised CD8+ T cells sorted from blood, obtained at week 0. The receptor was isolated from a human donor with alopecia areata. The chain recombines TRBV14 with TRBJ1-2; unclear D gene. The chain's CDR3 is CASSPVNVPGGYTF. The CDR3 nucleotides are TGTGCCAGCAGCCCGGTAAACGTTCCGGGGGGCTACACCTTC.